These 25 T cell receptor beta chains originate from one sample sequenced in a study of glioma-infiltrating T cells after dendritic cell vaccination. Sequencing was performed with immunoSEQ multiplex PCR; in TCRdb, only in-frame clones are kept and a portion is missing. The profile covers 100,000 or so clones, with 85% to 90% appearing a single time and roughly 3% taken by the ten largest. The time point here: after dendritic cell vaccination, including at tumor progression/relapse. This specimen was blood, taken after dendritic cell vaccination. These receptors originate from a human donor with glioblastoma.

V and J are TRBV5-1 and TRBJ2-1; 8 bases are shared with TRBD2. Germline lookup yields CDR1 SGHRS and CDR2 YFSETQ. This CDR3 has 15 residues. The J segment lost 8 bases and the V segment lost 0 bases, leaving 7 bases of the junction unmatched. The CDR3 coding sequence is TGCGCCAGCAGCTTGGATGGACTAGCAGCGGATGAGCAGTTCTTC. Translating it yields CASSLDGLAADEQFF.

Written as DNA, the CDR3 is TGTGCCAGCAGCCTGGGCGCTGATACGCAGTATTTT. It encodes CASSLGADTQYF. The chain uses TRBV6-5 and TRBJ2-3, with no clear D. Trimming cost V 6 bases and J 6 bases, with 10 bases left between them. Germline CDR1 and CDR2: MNHEY and SVGAGI. The CDR3 consists of 12 residues.

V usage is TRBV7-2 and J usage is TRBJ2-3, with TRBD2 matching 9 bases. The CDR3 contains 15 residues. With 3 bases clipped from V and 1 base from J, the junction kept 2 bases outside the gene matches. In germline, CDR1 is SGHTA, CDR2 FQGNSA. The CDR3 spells CASSFASGGTDTQYF. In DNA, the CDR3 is TGTGCCAGCAGCTTCGCTAGCGGGGGCACAGATACGCAGTATTTT.

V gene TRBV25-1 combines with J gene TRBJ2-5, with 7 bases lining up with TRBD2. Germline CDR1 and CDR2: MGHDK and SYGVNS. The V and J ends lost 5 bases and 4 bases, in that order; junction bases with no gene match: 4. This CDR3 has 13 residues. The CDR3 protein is CASSFGGRETQYF. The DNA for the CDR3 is TGTGCCAGCAGTTTTGGCGGGAGAGAGACCCAGTACTTC. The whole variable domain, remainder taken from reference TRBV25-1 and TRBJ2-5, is EADIYQTPRYLVIGTGKKITLECSQTMGHDKMYWYQQDPGMELHLIHYSYGVNSTEKGDLSSESTVSRIRTEHFPLTLESARPSHTSQYLCASSFGGRETQYFGPGTRLLVL.

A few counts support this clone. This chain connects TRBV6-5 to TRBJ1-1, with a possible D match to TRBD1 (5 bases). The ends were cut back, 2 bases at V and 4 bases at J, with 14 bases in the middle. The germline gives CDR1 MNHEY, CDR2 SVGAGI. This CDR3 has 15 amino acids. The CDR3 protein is CASSYGGGTSTEAFF. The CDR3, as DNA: TGTGCCAGCAGTTACGGGGGGGGGACGAGCACTGAAGCTTTCTTT.

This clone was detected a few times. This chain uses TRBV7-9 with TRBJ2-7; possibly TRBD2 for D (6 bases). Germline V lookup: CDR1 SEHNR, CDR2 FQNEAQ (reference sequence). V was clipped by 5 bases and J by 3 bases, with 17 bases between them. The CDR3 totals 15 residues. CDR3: CASSQGGIRDYEQYF. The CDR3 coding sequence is TGTGCCAGCAGCCAGGGCGGGATCAGGGACTACGAGCAGTACTTC.

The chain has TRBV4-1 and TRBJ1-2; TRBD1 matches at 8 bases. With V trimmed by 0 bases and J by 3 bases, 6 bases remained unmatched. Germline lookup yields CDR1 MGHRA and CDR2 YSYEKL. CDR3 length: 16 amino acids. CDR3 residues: CASSQDPPRGHYGYTF. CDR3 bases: TGCGCCAGCAGCCAAGATCCACCCAGGGGGCACTATGGCTACACCTTC.

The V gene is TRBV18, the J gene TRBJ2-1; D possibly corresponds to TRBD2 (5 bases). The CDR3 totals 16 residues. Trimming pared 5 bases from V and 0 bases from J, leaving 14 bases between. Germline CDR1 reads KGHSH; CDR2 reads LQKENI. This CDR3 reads CASSRLSQSSYNEQFF. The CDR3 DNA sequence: TGTGCCAGCTCAAGACTAAGCCAAAGCTCCTACAATGAGCAGTTCTTC.

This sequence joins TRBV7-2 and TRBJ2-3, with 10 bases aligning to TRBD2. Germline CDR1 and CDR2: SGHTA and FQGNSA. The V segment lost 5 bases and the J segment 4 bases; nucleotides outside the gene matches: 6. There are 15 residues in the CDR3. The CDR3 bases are TGTGCCAGCAGCCCTAGCGGGAGTGTGGCAGATACGCAGTATTTT. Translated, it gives CASSPSGSVADTQYF.

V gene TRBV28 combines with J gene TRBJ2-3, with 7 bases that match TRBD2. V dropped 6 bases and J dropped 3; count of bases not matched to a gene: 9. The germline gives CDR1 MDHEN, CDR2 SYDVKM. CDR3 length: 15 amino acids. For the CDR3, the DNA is TGTGCCAGCAGGTCTCGGGGGAGGGGTACAGATACGCAGTATTTT. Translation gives CASRSRGRGTDTQYF.

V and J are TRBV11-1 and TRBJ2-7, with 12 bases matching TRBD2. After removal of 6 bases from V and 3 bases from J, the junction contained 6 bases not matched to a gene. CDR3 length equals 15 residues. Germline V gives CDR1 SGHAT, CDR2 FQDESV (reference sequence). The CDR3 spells CASSLSTSGSYEQYF. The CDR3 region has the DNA TGTGCCAGCAGTTTGTCGACTAGCGGGAGCTACGAGCAGTACTTC.

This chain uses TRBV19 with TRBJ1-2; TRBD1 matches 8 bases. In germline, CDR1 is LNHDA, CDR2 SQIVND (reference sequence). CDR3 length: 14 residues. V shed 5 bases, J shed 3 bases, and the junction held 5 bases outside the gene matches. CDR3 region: CASSLGQGDYGYTF. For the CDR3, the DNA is TGTGCCAGTAGTCTCGGACAGGGCGACTATGGCTACACCTTC. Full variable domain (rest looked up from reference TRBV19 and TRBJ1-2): DGGITQSPKYLFRKEGQNVTLSCEQNLNHDAMYWYRQDPGQGLRLIYYSQIVNDFQKGDIAEGYSVSREKKESFPLTVTSAQKNPTAFYLCASSLGQGDYGYTFGSGTRLTVV.

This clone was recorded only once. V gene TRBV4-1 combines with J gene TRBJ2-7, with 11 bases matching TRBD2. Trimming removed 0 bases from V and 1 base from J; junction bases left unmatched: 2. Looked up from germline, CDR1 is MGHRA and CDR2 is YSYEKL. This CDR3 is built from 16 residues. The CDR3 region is CASSQDTSGRSYEQYF. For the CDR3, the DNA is TGCGCCAGCAGCCAAGATACTAGCGGGAGATCCTACGAGCAGTACTTC.

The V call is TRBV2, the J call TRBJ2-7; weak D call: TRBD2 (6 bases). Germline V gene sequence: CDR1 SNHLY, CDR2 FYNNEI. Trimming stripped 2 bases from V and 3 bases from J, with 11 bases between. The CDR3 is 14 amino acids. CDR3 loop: CASSESYGGYEQYF. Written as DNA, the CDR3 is TGTGCCAGCAGTGAAAGCTACGGGGGCTACGAGCAGTACTTC.

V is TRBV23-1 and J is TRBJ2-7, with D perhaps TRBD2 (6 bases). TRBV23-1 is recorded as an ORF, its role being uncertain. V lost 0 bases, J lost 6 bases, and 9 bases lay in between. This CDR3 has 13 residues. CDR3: CASSQSAGLEQYF. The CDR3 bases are TGCGCCAGCAGTCAATCGGCGGGGCTCGAGCAGTACTTC.

In nucleotides, the CDR3 is TGTGCCAGCACTACAGGGAAGGGCTATGGCTACACCTTC. Translation: CASTTGKGYGYTF. The rearrangement uses TRBV6-1 and TRBJ1-2; D may be TRBD1 (6 bases). The V end was cut by 7 bases, the J end by 4 bases, with 13 bases between. This CDR3 region has 13 residues. Germline V gene lookup returns CDR1 MNHNS and CDR2 SASEGT.

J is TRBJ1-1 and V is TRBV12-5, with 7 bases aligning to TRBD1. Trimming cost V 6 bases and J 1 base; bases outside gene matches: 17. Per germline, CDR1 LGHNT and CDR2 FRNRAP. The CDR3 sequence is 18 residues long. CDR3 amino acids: CASGPPPTGNPPNTEAFF. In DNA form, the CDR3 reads TGTGCTAGTGGCCCTCCCCCGACAGGGAATCCCCCGAACACTGAAGCTTTCTTT.

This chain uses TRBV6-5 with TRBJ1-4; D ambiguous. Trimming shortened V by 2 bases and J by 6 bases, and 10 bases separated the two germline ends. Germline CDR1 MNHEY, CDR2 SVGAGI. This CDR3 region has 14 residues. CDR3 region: CASSYALSYEKLFF. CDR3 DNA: TGTGCCAGCAGTTACGCCCTATCCTATGAAAAACTGTTTTTT.

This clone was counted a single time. The chain's CDR3 is CASSPLSGSRTDTQYF. Written as DNA, the CDR3 is TGTGCCAGCAGCCCGCTTAGCGGGAGTCGGACAGATACGCAGTATTTT. The chain employs TRBV7-6 and TRBJ2-3, with TRBD2 matching over 9 bases. The CDR3 spans 16 residues. Unmatched junction bases numbered 9, after V lost 5 bases and J lost 3 bases. In germline, CDR1 is SGHVS, CDR2 FNYEAQ.

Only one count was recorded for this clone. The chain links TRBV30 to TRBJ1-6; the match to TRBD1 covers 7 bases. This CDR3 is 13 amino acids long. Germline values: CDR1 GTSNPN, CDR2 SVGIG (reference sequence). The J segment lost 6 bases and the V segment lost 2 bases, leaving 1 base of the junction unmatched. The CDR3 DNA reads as TGTGCCTGGAGTTCAGGGGGTAATTCACCCCTCCACTTT. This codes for CAWSSGGNSPLHF.

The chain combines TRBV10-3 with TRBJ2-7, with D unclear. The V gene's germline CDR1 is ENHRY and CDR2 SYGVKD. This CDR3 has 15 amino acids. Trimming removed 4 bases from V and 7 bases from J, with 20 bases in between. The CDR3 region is CAISGYLAVAREQYF. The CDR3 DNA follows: TGTGCCATCAGTGGATATTTGGCAGTCGCCCGTGAGCAGTACTTC.

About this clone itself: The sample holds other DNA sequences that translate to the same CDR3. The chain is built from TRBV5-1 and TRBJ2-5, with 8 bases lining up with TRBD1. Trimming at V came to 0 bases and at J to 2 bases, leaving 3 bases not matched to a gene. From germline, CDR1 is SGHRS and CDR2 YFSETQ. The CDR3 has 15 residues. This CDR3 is CASSLGQGAQETQYF. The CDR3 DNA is TGCGCCAGCAGCTTGGGGCAGGGGGCACAAGAGACCCAGTACTTC.

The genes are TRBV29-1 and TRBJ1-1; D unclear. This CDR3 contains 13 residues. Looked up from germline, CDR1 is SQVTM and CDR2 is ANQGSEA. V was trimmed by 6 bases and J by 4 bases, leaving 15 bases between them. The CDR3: CSVGREGGTEAFF. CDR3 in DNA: TGCAGCGTGGGAAGGGAGGGAGGCACTGAAGCTTTCTTT.

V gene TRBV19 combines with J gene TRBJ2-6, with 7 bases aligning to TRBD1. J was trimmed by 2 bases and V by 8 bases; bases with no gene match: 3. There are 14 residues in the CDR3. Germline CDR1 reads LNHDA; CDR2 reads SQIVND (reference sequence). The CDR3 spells CASLDRTGANVLTF. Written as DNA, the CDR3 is TGTGCCAGTTTGGACAGGACTGGGGCCAACGTCCTGACTTTC. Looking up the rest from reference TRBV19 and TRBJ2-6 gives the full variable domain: DGGITQSPKYLFRKEGQNVTLSCEQNLNHDAMYWYRQDPGQGLRLIYYSQIVNDFQKGDIAEGYSVSREKKESFPLTVTSAQKNPTAFYLCASLDRTGANVLTFGAGSRLTVL.

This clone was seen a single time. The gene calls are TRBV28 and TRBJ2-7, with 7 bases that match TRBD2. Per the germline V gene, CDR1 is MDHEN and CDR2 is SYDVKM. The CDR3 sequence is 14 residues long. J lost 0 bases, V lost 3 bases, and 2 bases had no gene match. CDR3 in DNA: TGTGCCAGCAGTTTTGGCGGGAGCTCCTACGAGCAGTACTTC. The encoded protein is CASSFGGSSYEQYF.